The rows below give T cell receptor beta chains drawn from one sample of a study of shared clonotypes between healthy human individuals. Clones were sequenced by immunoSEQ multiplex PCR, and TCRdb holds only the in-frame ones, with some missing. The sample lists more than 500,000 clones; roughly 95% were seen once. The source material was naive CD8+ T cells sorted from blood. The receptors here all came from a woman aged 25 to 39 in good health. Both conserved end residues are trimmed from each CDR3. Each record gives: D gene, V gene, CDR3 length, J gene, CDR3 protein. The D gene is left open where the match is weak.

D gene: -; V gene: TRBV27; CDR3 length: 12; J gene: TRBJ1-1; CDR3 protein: ASSLASRTGEAF
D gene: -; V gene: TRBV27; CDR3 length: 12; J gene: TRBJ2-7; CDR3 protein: ASSLSSGEYEQY
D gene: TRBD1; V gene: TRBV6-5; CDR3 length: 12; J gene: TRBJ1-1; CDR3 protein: ASSGTGGNTEAF
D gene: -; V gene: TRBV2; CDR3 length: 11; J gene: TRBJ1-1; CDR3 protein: ASSTGFSTEAF
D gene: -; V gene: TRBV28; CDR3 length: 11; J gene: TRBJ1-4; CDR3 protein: ASRGPSDEKLF
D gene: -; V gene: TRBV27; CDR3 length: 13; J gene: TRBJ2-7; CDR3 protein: ASSSRPWGVDEQY
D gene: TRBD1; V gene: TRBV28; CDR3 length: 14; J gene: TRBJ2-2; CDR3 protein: ASSFPGTGGGRELF
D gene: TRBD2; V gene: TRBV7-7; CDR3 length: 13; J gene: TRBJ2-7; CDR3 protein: ASSQGLAGPYEQY
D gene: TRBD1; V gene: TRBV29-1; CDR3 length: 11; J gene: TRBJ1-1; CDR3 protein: SVRTGLNTEAF
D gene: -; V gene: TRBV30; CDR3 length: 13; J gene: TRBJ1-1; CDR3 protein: AWNFEGHLNTEAF
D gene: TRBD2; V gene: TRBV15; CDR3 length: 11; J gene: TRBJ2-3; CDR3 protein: ATGGTNTDTQY
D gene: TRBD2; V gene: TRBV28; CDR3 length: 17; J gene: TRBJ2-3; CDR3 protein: ASTRRELAGKGDTDTQY
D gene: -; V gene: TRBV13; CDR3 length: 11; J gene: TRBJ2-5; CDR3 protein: ASSLGAQETQY
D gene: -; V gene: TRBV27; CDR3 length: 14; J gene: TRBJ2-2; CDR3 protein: ASSLGGAGWTGELF
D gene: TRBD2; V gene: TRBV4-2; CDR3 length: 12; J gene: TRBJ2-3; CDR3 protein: ASSTSGSWDTQY
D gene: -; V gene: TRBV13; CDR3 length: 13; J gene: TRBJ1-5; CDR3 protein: ASSLGGLINQPQH
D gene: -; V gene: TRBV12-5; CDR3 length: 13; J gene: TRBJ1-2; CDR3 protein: ASGLGGSSGDGYT
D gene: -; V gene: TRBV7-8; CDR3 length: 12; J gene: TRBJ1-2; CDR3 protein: ASSGGAGVYGYT
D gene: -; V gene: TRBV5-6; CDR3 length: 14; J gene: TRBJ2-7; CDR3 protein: ASSVPSGAWAYEQY
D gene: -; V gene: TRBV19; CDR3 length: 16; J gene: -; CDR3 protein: ASSIRREPRTTPYEQY
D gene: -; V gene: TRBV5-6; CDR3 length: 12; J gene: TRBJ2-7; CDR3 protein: ASSLDSGTYEQY
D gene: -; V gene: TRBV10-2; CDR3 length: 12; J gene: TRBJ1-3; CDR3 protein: ASSERGLGNTIY